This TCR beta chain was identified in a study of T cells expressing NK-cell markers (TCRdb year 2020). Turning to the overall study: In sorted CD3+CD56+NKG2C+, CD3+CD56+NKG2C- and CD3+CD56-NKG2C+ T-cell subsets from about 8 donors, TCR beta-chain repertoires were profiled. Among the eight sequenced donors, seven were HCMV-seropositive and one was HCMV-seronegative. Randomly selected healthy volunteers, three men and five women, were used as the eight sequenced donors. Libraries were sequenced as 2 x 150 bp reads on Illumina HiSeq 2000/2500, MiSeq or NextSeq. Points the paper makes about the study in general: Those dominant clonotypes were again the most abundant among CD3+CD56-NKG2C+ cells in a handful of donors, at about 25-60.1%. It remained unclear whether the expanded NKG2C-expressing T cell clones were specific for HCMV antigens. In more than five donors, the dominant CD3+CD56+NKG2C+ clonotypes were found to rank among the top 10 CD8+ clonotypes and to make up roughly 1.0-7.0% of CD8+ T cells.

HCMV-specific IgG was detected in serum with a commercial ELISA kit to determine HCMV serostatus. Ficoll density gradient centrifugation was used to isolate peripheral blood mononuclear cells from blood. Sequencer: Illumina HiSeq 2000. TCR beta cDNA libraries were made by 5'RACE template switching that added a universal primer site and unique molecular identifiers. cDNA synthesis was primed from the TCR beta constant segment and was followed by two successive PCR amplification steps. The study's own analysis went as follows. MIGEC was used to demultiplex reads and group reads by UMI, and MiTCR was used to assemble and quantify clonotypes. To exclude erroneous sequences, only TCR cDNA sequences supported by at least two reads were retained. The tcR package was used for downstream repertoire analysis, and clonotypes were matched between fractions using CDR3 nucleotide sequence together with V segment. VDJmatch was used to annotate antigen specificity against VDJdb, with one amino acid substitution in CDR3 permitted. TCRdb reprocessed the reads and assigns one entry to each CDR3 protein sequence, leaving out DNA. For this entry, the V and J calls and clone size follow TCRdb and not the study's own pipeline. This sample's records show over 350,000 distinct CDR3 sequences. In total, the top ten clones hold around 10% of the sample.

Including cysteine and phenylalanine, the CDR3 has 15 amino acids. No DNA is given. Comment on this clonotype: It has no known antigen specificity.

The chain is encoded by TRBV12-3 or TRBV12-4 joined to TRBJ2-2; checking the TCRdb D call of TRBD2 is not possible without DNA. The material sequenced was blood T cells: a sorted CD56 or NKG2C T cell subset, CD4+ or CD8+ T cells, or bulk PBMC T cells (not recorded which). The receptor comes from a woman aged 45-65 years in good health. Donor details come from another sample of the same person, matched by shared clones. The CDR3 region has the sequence CASSLRTLNTGELFF.